The text below deals with one T cell receptor (beta chain). Its antigen is still unknown. The PCR contained 60 Vbeta and 13 Jbeta primers. Libraries were prepared by immunoSEQ multiplex PCR; TCRdb keeps only in-frame clonotypes and omits some of them. The sample includes under 150,000 clones, around 80% of them seen just once. The sample belongs to a study of cytomegalovirus exposure and HLA in healthy donors. Study summary: Out of 150 million to 200 million T cells, an earlier analysis found around 120 million unique TCR beta sequences in total.

Germline assignment: CDR1 WSHSY and CDR2 SAAADI. V lost 8 bases to trimming and J lost 9 bases, with 10 bases between them. The CDR3 runs 11 residues. General study points: The productive fraction for most TCR beta V segments was about 87% or about 30% in an earlier analysis. With later analysis, a missense DCLRE1C variant became linked to TCR beta V- and J-gene trimming. A later analysis appeared to link common viral pathogens to several of the most significant clusters.

This TCR was recovered from a boy under 10 years old in good health and CMV-seronegative. The sequencing sample was made of PBMCs. The V call is TRBV10-2, the J call TRBJ2-2; TRBD1 is a possible D gene (5 bases). The CDR3 reads CASSGSWELFF. CDR3 DNA sequence: TGCGCCAGCTCAGGGTCCTGGGAGCTGTTTTTT.